These 24 T cell receptor beta chains originate from one sample sequenced in a study of CD8+ T cells in alopecia areata. Treatment: oral pan-JAK inhibitor, 5-10 mg twice daily. Extracted from the samples, RNA was reverse transcribed into cDNA to serve as the sequencing template. Profiling relied on immunoSEQ multiplex PCR, and the TCRdb table lists in-frame clones only, not all of them. The table lists 85,000 to 110,000 clones, 86% of them singletons, with around 10% in the top ten. The sample consisted of CD8+ T cells sorted from blood, taken around week 30, from a patient treated with tofacitinib. These TCRs come from a human donor with alopecia areata.

The chain joins TRBV4-1 to TRBJ2-5; D remains ambiguous. The germline V gene has CDR1 MGHRA and CDR2 YSYEKL. The V gene lost 4 bases and the J gene lost 5 bases, with 8 bases spanning the gap. This CDR3 has 12 residues. In nucleotides, the CDR3 is TGCGCCAGCAGCCCGCCCTCGGAGACCCAGTACTTC. Residues: CASSPPSETQYF.

The chain uses TRBV7-9 and TRBJ1-5, with D unresolved. The CDR3 loop spans 12 amino acids. The germline CDR1 and CDR2 sequences are SEHNR and FQNEAQ (reference sequence). The V and J ends lost 1 base and 11 bases respectively, with 9 bases between them. The CDR3 DNA reads TGTGCCAGCAGCTTAGGGCGGGAATCCCAGCATTTT. Translated, it gives CASSLGRESQHF.

This sequence joins TRBV7-6 and TRBJ2-4, with 9 positions matching TRBD2. J lost 0 bases, V lost 3 bases, and 3 bases had no gene match. From germline, CDR1 is SGHVS and CDR2 FNYEAQ. CDR3 length equals 16 residues. The CDR3 DNA is TGTGCCAGCAGCTTTAGCGGGGGTCCAGCCAAAAACATTCAGTACTTC. The encoded protein is CASSFSGGPAKNIQYF.

Only a few counts were recorded for this clone. CDR3 bases: TGTGCCAGCAGTGACCGAACAGATACGCAGTATTTT. Translated: CASSDRTDTQYF. V and J are TRBV2 and TRBJ2-3; D not certain. This CDR3 spans 12 amino acids. Trimming cost V 3 bases and J 3 bases, with 4 bases left between them. Germline loops: CDR1 SNHLY, CDR2 FYNNEI.

This rearrangement joins TRBV30 to TRBJ2-7; D unclear. Trimming took 3 bases from V and 0 from J, leaving 15 bases between them. Germline CDR1 is GTSNPN and CDR2 is SVGIG (reference sequence). The CDR3 runs to 15 residues. DNA of the CDR3: TGTGCCTGGAGCGTCCCGATGGGCAGCTCCTACGAGCAGTACTTC. Translated: CAWSVPMGSSYEQYF.

The gene calls are TRBV20-1 and TRBJ2-2; D is undetermined. V lost 4 bases, J lost 3 bases, and 3 bases lay in between. The CDR3 runs to 11 residues. Germline V gene lookup returns CDR1 DFQATT and CDR2 SNEGSKA (reference sequence). CDR3 sequence: CSAIYTGELFF. The DNA for the CDR3 is TGCAGTGCTATTTACACCGGGGAGCTGTTTTTT.

The chain is built from TRBV6-1 and TRBJ2-3, with D perhaps TRBD2 (5 bases). The CDR3 loop spans 13 amino acids. Trimming took off 6 bases at V and 1 base at J, with 8 bases between the two ends. Germline assignment: CDR1 MNHNS and CDR2 SASEGT. The CDR3 coding sequence is TGTGCCAGCAGCGACGGGGGCACAGATACGCAGTATTTT. Translation gives CASSDGGTDTQYF.

The chain has TRBV7-9 and TRBJ2-1; a possible D gene is TRBD1 (6 bases). This CDR3 spans 16 amino acids. Germline CDR1 SEHNR, CDR2 FQNEAQ (reference sequence). V gave up 5 bases and J gave up 2 bases, with 16 bases separating them. CDR3 region: CASSGRKTGTYNEQFF. The CDR3 DNA sequence: TGTGCCAGCAGCGGACGGAAGACAGGAACCTACAATGAGCAGTTCTTC.

The J gene is TRBJ2-2, the V gene TRBV7-9; 9 nucleotides align to TRBD1. CDR1 is SEHNR, CDR2 FQNEAQ, per germline (reference sequence). The V segment lost 5 bases and the J segment 7 bases; nucleotides outside the gene matches: 8. CDR3 size: 15 residues. CDR3 in amino acids: CASSPWTGDVGELFF. The CDR3 coding sequence is TGTGCCAGCAGCCCATGGACAGGGGATGTCGGGGAGCTGTTTTTT.

The rearrangement uses TRBV7-2 and TRBJ1-3; 8 positions match TRBD1. In germline, CDR1 is SGHTA, CDR2 FQGNSA. Unmatched junction bases numbered 6, after V lost 5 bases and J lost 0 bases. The CDR3 runs 16 residues. In nucleotides, the CDR3 is TGTGCCAGCAGCCCGTGGACAGGGTACTCTGGAAACACCATATATTTT. This gives the protein CASSPWTGYSGNTIYF.

This sequence joins TRBV2 and TRBJ2-5; D not certain. The germline gives CDR1 SNHLY, CDR2 FYNNEI. Between the trimmed V and J ends, which lost 8 bases and 4 bases, there was a span of 11 bases. The CDR3 has 12 amino acids. For the CDR3, the DNA is TGTGCCAGCCGCCTATCTCGAGAGACCCAGTACTTC. Its translation: CASRLSRETQYF.

The V and J genes are TRBV19 and TRBJ2-7; D is unclear. This CDR3 region has 11 residues. V was clipped by 3 bases and J by 4 bases, with 4 bases between them. Germline loops: CDR1 LNHDA, CDR2 SQIVND (reference sequence). This CDR3 reads CASSIGYEQYF. For the CDR3, the DNA is TGTGCCAGTAGTATCGGGTACGAGCAGTACTTC.

V gene TRBV13 combines with J gene TRBJ2-7; D gene ambiguous. Germline CDR1 reads PRHDT; CDR2 reads FYEKMQ (reference sequence). The CDR3 has 14 residues. V was shortened by 3 bases and J by 3 bases, with 12 bases between the two germline ends. CDR3 in amino acids: CASSFSDVVYEQYF. For the CDR3, the DNA is TGTGCCAGCAGCTTCTCCGACGTGGTCTACGAGCAGTACTTC.

This rearrangement joins TRBV27 to TRBJ2-5, with 8 bases matching TRBD1. V gave up 4 bases and J gave up 3 bases; unmatched junction bases: 4. The CDR3 runs 14 residues. Germline-derived CDR1 and CDR2 are MNHEY and SMNVEV (reference sequence). CDR3 in DNA: TGTGCCAGCAGTTCGGGACAGGACGAAGAGACCCAGTACTTC. Its protein is CASSSGQDEETQYF.

This clone was recorded only once. The rearrangement joins TRBV30 to TRBJ1-2; D call uncertain. Germline CDR1 is GTSNPN and CDR2 is SVGIG (reference sequence). This CDR3 spans 11 amino acids. Between the trimmed V and J ends, which lost 4 bases and 2 bases, there was a span of 5 bases. CDR3 nucleotide sequence: TGTGCCTGGAAGAGGAACTATGGCTACACCTTC. It yields the protein CAWKRNYGYTF. Supplemented by reference TRBV30 and TRBJ1-2, the full variable domain reads SQTIHQWPATLVQPVGSPLSLECTVEGTSNPNLYWYRQAAGRGLQLLFYSVGIGQISSEVPQNLSASRPQDRQFILSSKKLLLSDSGFYLCAWKRNYGYTFGSGTRLTVV.

The DNA of the CDR3 is TGTGCCACCAGCAGCCGGGACAGGGACAATGAGCAGTTCTTC. Its protein product is CATSSRDRDNEQFF. The chain employs TRBV15 and TRBJ2-1; 9 positions match TRBD1. Germline V gives CDR1 LNHNV, CDR2 YYDKDF (reference sequence). Trimming took 3 bases from V and 5 from J; bases not matched to a gene: 2. This CDR3 has 14 amino acids.

This CDR3 is CASSLRDASGPEEQYF. In nucleotides, the CDR3 is TGCGCCAGCAGCCTCCGGGATGCTAGCGGGCCTGAGGAGCAGTACTTC. This chain connects TRBV4-1 to TRBJ2-7; 8 bases match TRBD2. Germline lookup yields CDR1 MGHRA and CDR2 YSYEKL. The CDR3 covers 16 residues. After removal of 4 bases from V and 7 bases from J, the junction contained 15 bases not matched to a gene.

Concerning this clone itself: At one boundary the junction diverges from the germline segment, which might be a read error. The sample has other DNA sequences that encode this CDR3 too. The chain recombines TRBV30 with TRBJ1-2; D is undetermined. Per germline, CDR1 GTSNPN and CDR2 SVGIG (reference sequence). The CDR3 contains 11 residues. This CDR3 is CAWSAGYGYTF. The CDR3 DNA sequence: TGCGCCTGGAGTGCGGGCTATGGCTACACCTTC.

This clone showed up just once. This chain connects TRBV7-9 to TRBJ2-5; TRBD1 might be the D (6 bases). CDR1 is SEHNR and CDR2 is FQNEAQ in the germline V gene (reference sequence). V was trimmed by 5 bases and J by 5 bases, leaving 18 bases between them. The CDR3 is 15 amino acids. The CDR3 is CASSRTGSGYETQYF. The CDR3 bases are TGTGCCAGCAGCCGCACAGGGTCAGGCTATGAGACCCAGTACTTC.

The V gene is TRBV29-1, the J gene TRBJ1-2; 7 bases line up with TRBD1. Germline V gives CDR1 SQVTM, CDR2 ANQGSEA. The V gene end was trimmed by 8 bases and the J gene end by 5 bases; junction bases not matched to a gene: 11. The CDR3 is made up of 13 amino acids. In DNA form, the CDR3 reads TGCAGCACCCGACAGGGATCCCTTTATGGCTACACCTTC. This codes for CSTRQGSLYGYTF.

The V gene is TRBV7-9, the J gene TRBJ1-1, with unresolved D. Germline CDR1 is SEHNR and CDR2 is FQNEAQ (reference sequence). Trimming stripped 5 bases from V and 5 bases from J, with 9 bases between. CDR3 length: 12 amino acids. The CDR3 DNA reads as TGTGCCAGCAGCCTAATCCCAACTGAAGCTTTCTTT. Amino acids: CASSLIPTEAFF.

V usage is TRBV10-1 and J usage is TRBJ2-2; weak D call: TRBD2 (5 bases). V lost 5 bases and J lost 6, with 13 bases in between. The CDR3 length is 14 residues. Per germline, CDR1 WNHNN and CDR2 SYGVQD (reference sequence). The CDR3 spells CASSSLGVAGELFF. Written as DNA, the CDR3 is TGCGCCAGCAGTTCCCTCGGGGTAGCCGGGGAGCTGTTTTTT.

The gene calls are TRBV4-1 and TRBJ2-3; 8 nucleotides match TRBD2. V lost 0 bases, J lost 5 bases, and 4 bases stayed unmatched. The CDR3 spans 15 residues. Germline V gene lookup returns CDR1 MGHRA and CDR2 YSYEKL. CDR3 nucleotides: TGCGCCAGCAGCCAAGAAGCGGGAGCGGTAGATACGCAGTATTTT. Translated: CASSQEAGAVDTQYF.

The rearrangement links TRBV7-2 to TRBJ2-1; a weak D match, TRBD2 (5 bases). CDR1 and CDR2 from the germline V gene are SGHTA and FQGNSA. The length of the CDR3 is 15 residues. V was cut by 4 bases and J by 0 bases, with 10 bases left in between. The CDR3 coding sequence is TGTGCCAGCAGCTCTTTAAGCGGCTCCTACAATGAGCAGTTCTTC. Encoded protein: CASSSLSGSYNEQFF.